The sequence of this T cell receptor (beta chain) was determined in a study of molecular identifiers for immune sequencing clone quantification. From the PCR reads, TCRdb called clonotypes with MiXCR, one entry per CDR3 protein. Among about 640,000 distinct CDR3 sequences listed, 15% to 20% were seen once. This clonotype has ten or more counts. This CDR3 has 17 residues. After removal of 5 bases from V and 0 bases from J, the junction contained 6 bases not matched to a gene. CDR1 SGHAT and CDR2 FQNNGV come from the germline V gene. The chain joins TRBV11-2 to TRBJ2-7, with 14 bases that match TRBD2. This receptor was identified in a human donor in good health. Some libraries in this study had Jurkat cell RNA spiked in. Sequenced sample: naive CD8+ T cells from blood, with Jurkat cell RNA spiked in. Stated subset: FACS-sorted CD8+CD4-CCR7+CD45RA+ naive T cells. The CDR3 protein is CASSGLAGGPSSYEQYF. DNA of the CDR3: TGTGCCAGCAGCGGACTAGCGGGAGGCCCGAGCTCCTACGAGCAGTACTTC.